Sequencing of this T cell receptor beta chain was carried out in a study of post-analysis software for immune sequencing data. Whole-study context: Relapsing-remitting, secondary progressive and progressive-relapsing courses of multiple sclerosis were included.

A note on this clonotype: The antigen is undetermined.

cDNA libraries of TCR beta carried unique molecular identifiers. cDNA molecules numbering 400,000 to 550,000 came from approximately 0.91 to 9.4 million T cells. TCRdb called the PCR reads again in MiXCR, with one record for every CDR3 protein. Of roughly 620,000 distinct CDR3 sequences listed, 44% are singletons. Broader study findings: Same-batch preparations were strongly co-clustered by F measure. Multiple sclerosis patients showed significantly lower normalized Chao1 diversity than controls did.

This TCR derives from a girl between 5 and 17 years old with multiple sclerosis. Sequencing was done on a sample of blood.

For the CDR3, the DNA is TGTGCCAGCAGTTACTCGAACGCCTACGAGCAGTACTTC. Residues: CASSYSNAYEQYF. This chain joins TRBV6-5 and TRBJ2-7, with D unclear. The germline V gene has CDR1 MNHEY and CDR2 SVGAGI. The ends were cut back, 0 bases at V and 2 bases at J, with 5 bases in the middle. The CDR3 has 13 amino acids.